The sequence of this T cell receptor beta chain was determined in a study of Ad26.COV2.S vaccination and SARS-CoV-2 variants. As for the study in general: Within the COV1001 Ad26.COV2.S trial arm, the donor was enrolled. Broader study findings: Spike-specific CD8+ and CD4+ T cell responses reportedly showed substantial breadth after vaccination.

Treatment defined: 19 received Ad26.COV2.S at low or high dose, single or two shots; about five received placebo; per-sample allocation not given. Sampling took place 63 days after the first vaccine or placebo injection. The table came from immunoSEQ multiplex PCR; TCRdb's copy has only in-frame clones and leaves some out. Seen here are more than 300,000 clones, around 89% observed once, and the top ten hold around 5.3%. Details on this clone: Its antigen is as yet unknown. The sample carries other DNA sequences with the same CDR3.

Germline CDR1 is LNHNV and CDR2 is YYDKDF (reference sequence). The CDR3 is made up of 15 amino acids. Unmatched junction bases numbered 4, after V lost 1 base and J lost 7 bases. V gene TRBV15 combines with J gene TRBJ1-6; 7 nucleotides match TRBD1. The material sequenced was peripheral blood, taken in a trial of Ad26.COV2.S vaccine versus placebo. This receptor was obtained from a person between 18 and 59 years old who received the Ad26.COV2.S COVID-19 vaccine or a placebo. CDR3 sequence (DNA): TGTGCCACCAGCAGAGGACAGGGAGGGAATTCACCCCTCCACTTT. The encoded protein is CATSRGQGGNSPLHF.